These 25 T cell receptor beta chains were all obtained from the same sample, sequenced in a study of control samples from healthy donors and cancer patients. The protocol was immunoSEQ multiplex PCR, while the TCRdb copy is restricted to in-frame clones and leaves out a portion. The sample lists approximately 89,000 clones; roughly 86% were seen once. The sample taken for sequencing was blood. The receptor source for this set is a man aged 25 to 40 in good health.

This chain connects TRBV6-4 to TRBJ2-3, with D perhaps matching TRBD2 (6 bases). V was cut by 3 bases and J by 1 base, with 8 bases left in between. The germline V gene encodes CDR1 MRHNA and CDR2 SNTAGT. The CDR3 contains 14 residues. CDR3 sequence reads: CASSEGGGTDTQYF. The CDR3 coding sequence is TGTGCCAGCAGTGAAGGAGGGGGCACAGATACGCAGTATTTT.

The rearrangement joins TRBV12-3 or TRBV12-4 to TRBJ1-2; D unclear. V gave up 7 bases and J gave up 8 bases, with 17 bases separating them. CDR3 length equals 13 residues. The CDR3 is CASTPGSEGGYTF. CDR3 coding DNA: TGTGCCAGCACCCCCGGCAGCGAAGGGGGCTACACCTTC.

The genes are TRBV7-2 and TRBJ2-7; 7 bases fit TRBD2. The germline V gene has CDR1 SGHTA and CDR2 FQGNSA. The CDR3 is made up of 13 amino acids. Germline trimming cut 5 bases from V and 4 bases from J; bases unmatched to any gene: 5. This CDR3 reads CASSPAGVYEQYV. The CDR3 DNA is TGTGCCAGCAGCCCCGCGGGGGTTTACGAGCAGTACGTC.

The V call is TRBV20-1, the J call TRBJ2-7; D unclear. This CDR3 comprises 11 residues. Germline loops: CDR1 DFQATT, CDR2 SNEGSKA (reference sequence). The ends were cut back, 3 bases at V and 3 bases at J, with 6 bases in the middle. CDR3 nucleotides: TGCAGTGCTAGGACTTTCTACGAGCAGTACTTC. Encoded protein: CSARTFYEQYF.

This chain links TRBV19 with TRBJ2-3; D not certain. Trimming pared 6 bases from V and 2 bases from J, leaving 9 bases between. The V gene's germline CDR1 is LNHDA and CDR2 SQIVND (reference sequence). The CDR3 is 13 residues long. The CDR3 DNA reads TGTGCCAGTAGAGTCGCTAACACAGATACGCAGTATTTT. This codes for CASRVANTDTQYF. Looking up the rest from reference TRBV19 and TRBJ2-3 gives the full variable domain: DGGITQSPKYLFRKEGQNVTLSCEQNLNHDAMYWYRQDPGQGLRLIYYSQIVNDFQKGDIAEGYSVSREKKESFPLTVTSAQKNPTAFYLCASRVANTDTQYFGPGTRLTVL.

The chain combines TRBV9 with TRBJ2-1; unclear D gene. Trimming took 4 bases from V and 2 from J, leaving 16 bases between them. This CDR3 region has 16 residues. The germline V gene has CDR1 SGDLS and CDR2 YYNGEE. This chain's CDR3 is CASSPPTIGPYNEQFF. The CDR3, as DNA: TGTGCCAGCAGCCCCCCTACTATAGGGCCCTACAATGAGCAGTTCTTC.

The chain employs TRBV5-1 and TRBJ1-1; tentatively, D is TRBD1 (6 bases). V was clipped by 2 bases and J by 2 bases, with 10 bases between them. CDR1 SGHRS and CDR2 YFSETQ come from the germline V gene. This CDR3 is built from 14 residues. CDR3 amino acids: CASSFLQGNTEAFF. The DNA for the CDR3 is TGCGCCAGCAGCTTTTTACAGGGAAACACTGAAGCTTTCTTT.

This chain connects TRBV7-9 to TRBJ1-2, with a tentative D call TRBD1 (6 bases). The V end was cut by 2 bases, the J end by 6 bases, with 7 bases between. The CDR3 covers 12 residues. Germline loops: CDR1 SEHNR, CDR2 FQNEAQ (reference sequence). CDR3: CASSLQGNGYTF. As DNA, the CDR3 is TGTGCCAGCAGCTTACAGGGGAATGGCTACACCTTC.

The V call is TRBV3-1 (or the pseudogene TRBV3-2), the J call TRBJ1-1, with a tentative D call TRBD1 (6 bases). The ends were cut back, 1 base at V and 6 bases at J, with 9 bases in the middle. The CDR3 extends over 13 amino acids. Germline CDR1 is LGHDT and CDR2 is YNNKEL (reference sequence). The CDR3 DNA sequence: TGTGCCAGCAGCCAAGTGTGGGGGCCTGAAGCTTTCTTT. This sequence encodes CASSQVWGPEAFF.

The V and J genes are TRBV12-5 and TRBJ1-3; the match to TRBD1 covers 7 bases. J lost 0 bases, V lost 5 bases, and 7 bases had no gene match. The CDR3 is 16 residues long. CDR1 and CDR2 from the germline V gene are LGHNT and FRNRAP. This chain's CDR3 is CASGSSTGLSGNTIYF. The CDR3 nucleotides are TGTGCTAGTGGTAGCTCGACAGGGCTCTCTGGAAACACCATATATTTT.

The chain has TRBV30 and TRBJ2-6, with D possibly TRBD2 on 5 matching bases. The CDR3 is made up of 18 amino acids. The V and J ends lost 0 bases and 1 base respectively, with 16 bases between them. From germline, CDR1 is GTSNPN and CDR2 SVGIG (reference sequence). This CDR3 is CAWSVRGKGRSGANVLTF. The DNA for the CDR3 is TGTGCCTGGAGTGTACGAGGGAAAGGCCGATCTGGGGCCAACGTCCTGACTTTC.

The chain uses TRBV6-5 and TRBJ1-3, with D unresolved. Germline CDR1 and CDR2: MNHEY and SVGAGI. The CDR3 spans 13 residues. V was clipped by 5 bases and J by 0 bases, with 5 bases between them. CDR3 protein: CASSRRSGNTIYF. CDR3 DNA: TGTGCCAGCAGTCGGCGCTCTGGAAACACCATATATTTT.

This chain connects TRBV3-1 (or the pseudogene TRBV3-2) to TRBJ2-1; D unresolved. Per the germline V gene, CDR1 is LGHDT and CDR2 is YNNKEL (reference sequence). The CDR3 has 15 amino acids. V was shortened by 4 bases and J by 0 bases, with 10 bases between the two germline ends. The CDR3 DNA sequence: TGTGCCAGCAGCCTTGGCGCGAACTCCTACAATGAGCAGTTCTTC. This codes for CASSLGANSYNEQFF.

DNA for the CDR3: TGTGCCAGCAGTTTAATTGTAGGCAGGGGGTTCAACTATGGCTACACCTTC. It codes for CASSLIVGRGFNYGYTF. The chain links TRBV28 to TRBJ1-2, with 7 bases matching TRBD1. The trim removed 2 bases at V and 2 bases at J, leaving 11 bases unmatched. Per the germline V gene, CDR1 is MDHEN and CDR2 is SYDVKM. The CDR3 length is 17 residues.

This chain links TRBV27 with TRBJ1-1; D not certain. Germline CDR1 reads MNHEY; CDR2 reads SMNVEV (reference sequence). Trimming pared 7 bases from V and 1 base from J, leaving 4 bases between. This CDR3 spans 11 amino acids. The CDR3 region is CASKTNTEAFF. CDR3 DNA sequence: TGTGCCAGCAAGACGAACACTGAAGCTTTCTTT.

This chain connects TRBV19 to TRBJ1-5; maybe TRBD1 (5 bases). The germline CDR1 and CDR2 sequences are LNHDA and SQIVND (reference sequence). Trimming stripped 9 bases from V and 8 bases from J, with 14 bases between. There are 12 residues in the CDR3. The chain's CDR3 is CASRDGLEPQHF. CDR3 nucleotide sequence: TGTGCCAGCCGGGACGGTTTGGAGCCCCAGCATTTT.

The J gene is TRBJ1-6, the V gene TRBV11-2; D is undetermined. This CDR3 comprises 15 residues. V shed 5 bases and J shed 8 bases, with 16 bases lying between them. Germline V gives CDR1 SGHAT, CDR2 FQNNGV. As DNA, the CDR3 is TGTGCCAGCAGCCGAACGCAGAGATCCGATTCACCCCTCCACTTT. Its protein is CASSRTQRSDSPLHF.

The chain combines TRBV28 with TRBJ1-2; D uncertain. V was pared by 4 bases and J by 8 bases, with 17 bases between. CDR3 length: 14 residues. The germline CDR1 and CDR2 sequences are MDHEN and SYDVKM. The CDR3 DNA sequence: TGTGCCAGCAGTTATAGTTTGGTGACGGAGGGCTACACCTTC. It is translated as CASSYSLVTEGYTF.

This clone was observed a few times. Other nucleotide sequences from this sample produce the same CDR3. The genes are TRBV7-9 and TRBJ1-1; tentative D call: TRBD1 (6 bases). Trimming left V 5 bases short and J 5 bases short, with 9 bases between. Per the germline V gene, CDR1 is SEHNR and CDR2 is FQNEAQ (reference sequence). The CDR3 is 12 residues long. CDR3 protein: CASSGQNTEAFF. In nucleotides, the CDR3 is TGTGCCAGCAGCGGACAGAATACTGAAGCTTTCTTT.

The chain employs TRBV29-1 and TRBJ1-4, with 9 bases lining up with TRBD1. Trimming cost V 6 bases and J 7 bases; bases outside gene matches: 3. The CDR3 is made up of 12 amino acids. The germline V gene encodes CDR1 SQVTM and CDR2 ANQGSEA. The CDR3 region has the DNA TGCAGCGTGGGACAGGGAGGTGAAAAACTGTTTTTT. It encodes CSVGQGGEKLFF. Based on the CDR3 plus reference TRBV29-1 and TRBJ1-4, the full variable domain is SAVISQKPSRDICQRGTSLTIQCQVDSQVTMMFWYRQQPGQSLTLIATANQGSEATYESGFVIDKFPISRPNLTFSTLTVSNMSPEDSSIYLCSVGQGGEKLFFGSGTQLSVL.

The chain uses TRBV9 and TRBJ2-1, with a weak D call TRBD1 (6 bases). Looked up from germline, CDR1 is SGDLS and CDR2 is YYNGEE. The CDR3 is 16 residues long. Trimming took 4 bases from V and 0 from J, leaving 14 bases between them. Written as DNA, the CDR3 is TGTGCCAGCAGCCTAGTGGGGGCTAGCTCCTACAATGAGCAGTTCTTC. This gives the protein CASSLVGASSYNEQFF.

This chain's CDR3 is CASSYDSAYGYTF. The CDR3, as DNA: TGTGCCAGCAGTTACGACAGCGCCTATGGCTACACCTTC. The gene calls are TRBV6-5 and TRBJ1-2, with D tentatively TRBD1 (5 bases). The CDR3 has 13 residues. Germline CDR1 reads MNHEY; CDR2 reads SVGAGI. V dropped 2 bases and J dropped 4 bases, with 8 bases sitting between them.

J is TRBJ2-7 and V is TRBV7-2; the D gene is possibly TRBD1 (6 bases). This CDR3 has 14 amino acids. Trimming stripped 5 bases from V and 1 base from J, with 12 bases between. Germline CDR1 SGHTA, CDR2 FQGNSA. In DNA form, the CDR3 reads TGTGCCAGCAGCAAACAGGGCGGGTCCTACGAGCAGTACGTC. As protein: CASSKQGGSYEQYV.

The chain couples TRBV7-3 to TRBJ2-2; possible D gene TRBD2, 6 bases. There are 14 residues in the CDR3. Germline values: CDR1 SGHTA, CDR2 FQGTGA. V shed 11 bases and J shed 2 bases, with 15 bases lying between them. The CDR3 region is CASGAGINTGELFF. DNA of the CDR3: TGTGCCTCTGGGGCGGGGATAAACACCGGGGAGCTGTTTTTT.

The chain uses TRBV19 and TRBJ2-1, with TRBD2 identical over 7 bases. CDR1 is LNHDA, CDR2 SQIVND, per germline (reference sequence). The V and J ends lost 0 bases and 3 bases, in that order; junction bases with no gene match: 2. The CDR3 sequence is 15 residues long. In DNA form, the CDR3 reads TGTGCCAGTAGTATAGACCGGGGGGACTACAATGAGCAGTTCTTC. It encodes CASSIDRGDYNEQFF.